These T cell receptor beta chains were read from a single sample in a study of cytomegalovirus exposure and HLA in healthy donors. The protocol was immunoSEQ multiplex PCR, while the TCRdb copy is restricted to in-frame clones and leaves out a portion. The sample comprises 170,000 or so clones, 84% of which are singletons, and around 4.9% rests with the top ten. Sequencing was performed on PBMCs. Receptors were obtained from a girl between 10 and 17 years old in good health and CMV-seropositive. Each CDR3 is given without its conserved first and last residue. Each record gives: V gene, CDR3 protein.

TRBV7-9 | ASSHPDRSFIDNEQF
TRBV28 | ASSPGWNQGGGYT
TRBV5-1 | ASSRTSGGIGEQF
TRBV27 | ASNPGLLSTDTQY
TRBV25-1 | ASSDQEPNTEAF
TRBV15 | ATSGGEDRGLAKNIQY
TRBV18 | ASSPLAGGTDTQY
TRBV4-2 | ASSQENSASGAGGSGANVLT
TRBV7-8 | ASSSQDRERKEQY
TRBV29-1 | SITGQGQLETQY
TRBV5-1 | ASSGTSGGAETGELF
TRBV6-5 | ASSSRTGLYGYT
TRBV6-5 | ASSYSTVANYGYT
TRBV7-2 | ASSLGAGEGNQPQH
TRBV7-2 | ASSFVSGTLNEQF
TRBV12-5 | ASGLVPTGKSSYNSPLH
TRBV9 | ASSAPLAGGNNEQF
TRBV7-2 | ASSLDQGLAF
TRBV7-9 | ASSLARQGWETQY
TRBV11-2 | ASSPGQFRGSNYGYT
TRBV7-9 | ASSLGQGGGYT
TRBV14 | ASSQSTGQYSPLH
TRBV4-1 | ASSQSRQEAYGYT
TRBV5-1 | ASSPGGGADTQY
TRBV29-1 | SVTRTQAGNTIY
TRBV9 | ASGRQGDYEQY
TRBV6-6 | ASSTNRDEKLF
TRBV30 | AWSRSGGRLQETQY
TRBV13 | ASSFLVGRINNYGYT
TRBV5-1 | ASSLTSGGLYNEQF
TRBV4-1 | ASSQDEGYSNQPQH
TRBV4-1 | ASSQPGQSNEQF
TRBV6-5 | ASSYSQGDGYT
TRBV5-4 | ASSFAAGQTYGYT
TRBV9 | ASSVGTNRGGGNTIY
TRBV2 | ASTQKNTEAF
TRBV18 | ASSPPGQGGYEQY